These 15 T cell receptor beta chains share one sample of origin, sequenced in a study of graft-versus-host responses after intestinal transplantation. The table came from immunoSEQ multiplex PCR; TCRdb's copy has only in-frame clones and leaves some out. Of 4,000 to 5,000 clones in the sample, around three quarters are singletons; the top ten hold over 12%. Both intraepithelial and lamina propria lymphocytes were released by processing graft tissue. This sample comprised ileum tissue, obtained approximately 350 days after intestinal transplantation. The receptors were sampled from a human patient who received an intestinal transplant, so some T cells may come from the graft donor.

The V call is TRBV30, the J call TRBJ2-1; 7 bases are a match to TRBD2. The CDR3 contains 15 residues. The junction had 9 bases not matched to a gene; V was cut back by 3 bases and J by 4 bases. Germline V gives CDR1 GTSNPN, CDR2 SVGIG (reference sequence). CDR3: CAWRALGLPYNEQFF. CDR3 coding DNA: TGTGCCTGGAGAGCGTTGGGACTACCATACAATGAGCAGTTCTTC.

In its sample, this clone was seen once. The rearrangement uses TRBV5-1 and TRBJ2-7; 7 bases line up with TRBD1. Germline V gives CDR1 SGHRS, CDR2 YFSETQ. Trimming at V came to 5 bases and at J to 2 bases, leaving 7 bases not matched to a gene. The CDR3 has 14 residues. Written as DNA, the CDR3 is TGCGCCAGCAGAGATGGGACAGCCACCTACGAGCAGTACTTC. Residues: CASRDGTATYEQYF.

The chain carries TRBV7-8 and TRBJ2-1; 7 positions match TRBD2. Germline trimming cut 7 bases from V and 8 bases from J; bases unmatched to any gene: 5. Looked up from germline, CDR1 is SGHVS and CDR2 is FQNEAQ. This CDR3 comprises 12 residues. CDR3 nucleotide sequence: TGTGCCAGCACCGGAGCGGGATATGAGCAGTTCTTC. The encoded protein is CASTGAGYEQFF.

The chain recombines TRBV5-1 with TRBJ2-1; D perhaps matches TRBD1 (5 bases). The CDR3 covers 15 residues. V was trimmed by 0 bases and J by 0 bases, leaving 7 bases between them. The germline V gene has CDR1 SGHRS and CDR2 YFSETQ. CDR3 nucleotides: TGCGCCAGCAGCTTGGACAGGTCCTCCTACAATGAGCAGTTCTTC. Encoded protein: CASSLDRSSYNEQFF. Full variable domain (missing parts from reference TRBV5-1 and TRBJ2-1): KAGVTQTPRYLIKTRGQQVTLSCSPISGHRSVSWYQQTPGQGLQFLFEYFSETQRNKGNFPGRFSGRQFSNSRSEMNVSTLELGDSALYLCASSLDRSSYNEQFFGPGTRLTVL.

The chain uses TRBV6-1 and TRBJ2-3; 8 nucleotides match TRBD1. CDR3 length: 15 amino acids. The V and J ends lost 2 bases and 4 bases, in that order; junction bases with no gene match: 5. Germline CDR1 and CDR2: MNHNS and SASEGT. This chain's CDR3 is CASSEQGALPDTQYF. The CDR3 DNA reads as TGTGCCAGCAGTGAACAGGGGGCGCTTCCAGATACGCAGTATTTT.

This chain connects TRBV5-4 to TRBJ2-1, with 8 bases fitting TRBD1. This CDR3 has 15 residues. V was pared by 2 bases and J by 8 bases, with 9 bases of the junction left unmatched. Germline-derived CDR1 and CDR2 are SGHNT and YYREEE (reference sequence). As DNA, the CDR3 is TGTGCCAGCAGCTTCCCCAGGGGGCGCAATTATGAGCAGTTCTTC. It specifies CASSFPRGRNYEQFF.

In this sample, this clone turned up once. The V gene is TRBV21-1, the J gene TRBJ2-1; TRBD2, the D gene given by the table, was not confirmed from the DNA. TRBV21-1 is shown as a pseudogene. CDR3 length equals 16 residues. CDR3 sequence reads: CASSKSRGGPYNEQFF. DNA of the CDR3: TGTGCCAGCAGCAAATCTCGCGGGGGTCCCTACAATGAGCAGTTCTTC.

The chain joins TRBV10-3 to TRBJ2-7; D is perhaps TRBD2 (6 bases). The V end was cut by 1 base, the J end by 2 bases, with 15 bases between. Germline V gene sequence: CDR1 ENHRY, CDR2 SYGVKD. The CDR3 is made up of 16 amino acids. CDR3 sequence: CAISEWAGLPPYEQYF. In DNA, the CDR3 is TGTGCCATCAGTGAGTGGGCAGGACTACCCCCCTACGAGCAGTACTTC.

The rearrangement joins TRBV28 to TRBJ2-7, with TRBD2 identical over 10 bases. The ends lost 4 bases at V and 2 bases at J; junction bases unmatched: 14. The germline CDR1 and CDR2 sequences are MDHEN and SYDVKM. This CDR3 spans 18 amino acids. The CDR3 loop reads CASSSRVVAGGNTYEQYF. The CDR3 DNA sequence: TGTGCCAGCAGTTCCCGGGTAGTAGCGGGAGGCAACACCTACGAGCAGTACTTC.

The gene calls are TRBV7-3 and TRBJ1-1, with 10 bases matching TRBD1. Trimming cost V 5 bases and J 3 bases; bases outside gene matches: 18. The CDR3 sequence is 19 residues long. Germline V gene lookup returns CDR1 SGHTA and CDR2 FQGTGA. The CDR3 nucleotides are TGTGCCAGCAGCCCTAGAGAGCCGACAGGGGGCCCACCAGACACTGAAGCTTTCTTT. Encoded protein: CASSPREPTGGPPDTEAFF.

V and J are TRBV27 and TRBJ2-1, with 14 bases lining up with TRBD2. Germline V gene sequence: CDR1 MNHEY, CDR2 SMNVEV (reference sequence). The CDR3 has 18 residues. CDR3 coding DNA: TGTGTTGGGGGGGATGTCGGGACTAGCGGGAGAGTCTACAATGAGCAGTTCTTC. Translated, it gives CVGGDVGTSGRVYNEQFF.

The J gene is TRBJ2-7, the V gene TRBV28, with D possibly being TRBD1 (5 bases). Per germline, CDR1 MDHEN and CDR2 SYDVKM. V lost 6 bases and J lost 7, with 16 bases in between. The CDR3 covers 13 residues. The CDR3 DNA sequence: TGTGCCAGCAGGTCGTCGCTGGGGCGGGAGCAGTACTTC. It translates to CASRSSLGREQYF.

The rearrangement links TRBV7-6 to TRBJ2-5; 13 bases align to TRBD2. The J call may be faulty, since TRBJ2-7 better matches the DNA end. This CDR3 is built from 16 residues. Germline CDR1 is SGHVS and CDR2 is FNYEAQ. The CDR3 region is CASSLGPLAGGNEQYF. The CDR3 region has the DNA TGTGCCAGCAGCCTTGGCCCACTAGCGGGAGGGAACGAGCAGTACTTC.

CDR3 protein: CASSQDRTGSYSRNYGYTF. The CDR3, as DNA: TGCGCCAGCAGCCAAGACCGGACAGGGTCTTACTCCCGTAACTATGGCTACACCTTC. V and J are TRBV4-1 and TRBJ1-2, with 8 nucleotides matching TRBD1. V gave up 0 bases and J gave up 1 base; unmatched junction bases: 13. The CDR3 covers 19 residues. Germline CDR1 MGHRA, CDR2 YSYEKL.

This chain uses TRBV29-1 with TRBJ2-1; 10 bases match TRBD2. V dropped 1 base and J dropped 6; count of bases not matched to a gene: 3. CDR3 size: 14 residues. CDR1 and CDR2 from the germline V gene are SQVTM and ANQGSEA. The CDR3 sequence is CSVEARLAGNEQFF. CDR3 in DNA: TGCAGCGTTGAAGCCAGACTAGCGGGCAATGAGCAGTTCTTC.